A selection of T cell receptor beta chains follows, all from one sample in a study of control samples from healthy donors and cancer patients. Some clones are missing from TCRdb's copy, which holds only in-frame ones; the method was immunoSEQ multiplex PCR. Among about 140,000 clones listed, roughly 94% were seen once. The sequencing sample was made of blood. The receptors come from a middle-aged man in good health. Both conserved end residues are part of each CDR3. Fields, in order: J gene, V gene, D gene, clone size, CDR3 DNA, CDR3 protein. D genes are given only for firm matches. Some rows have no size entry. The others give once, few or many, or a class for an expanded clone.

j_gene: TRBJ1-6
v_gene: TRBV2
d_gene: -
abundance: -
CDR3nt: TGTGCCAGCAGTGTTAGGGCGAAAAATTCACCCCTCCACTTT
CDR3aa: CASSVRAKNSPLHF

j_gene: TRBJ1-5
v_gene: TRBV24-1
d_gene: -
abundance: -
CDR3nt: TGTGCCGCCCGACATCCCGTTAGCAATCAGCCCCAGCATTTT
CDR3aa: CAARHPVSNQPQHF

j_gene: TRBJ2-1
v_gene: TRBV2
d_gene: TRBD2
abundance: -
CDR3nt: TGTGCCAGCAGTGAGAAGGGGACTAGCGGTTACAATGAGCAGTTCTTC
CDR3aa: CASSEKGTSGYNEQFF

j_gene: TRBJ1-3
v_gene: TRBV6-5
d_gene: -
abundance: -
CDR3nt: TGTGCCAGCAGGGTGCAATCTGGAAACACCATATATTTT
CDR3aa: CASRVQSGNTIYF

j_gene: TRBJ2-7
v_gene: TRBV5-1
d_gene: TRBD1
abundance: -
CDR3nt: TGCGCCAGCAGCTTGGCCGGGGACAGACTCTACGAGCAGTACTTC
CDR3aa: CASSLAGDRLYEQYF

j_gene: TRBJ1-2
v_gene: TRBV7-6
d_gene: -
abundance: -
CDR3nt: TGTGCCAGCAGCTTAGCAGGGATGGACTATGGCTACACCTTC
CDR3aa: CASSLAGMDYGYTF

j_gene: TRBJ1-2
v_gene: TRBV29-1
d_gene: -
abundance: -
CDR3nt: TGCAGCTTCAGGGTAGTTAACTATGGCTACACCTTC
CDR3aa: CSFRVVNYGYTF

j_gene: TRBJ1-2
v_gene: TRBV3-1/TRBV3-2
d_gene: -
abundance: -
CDR3nt: TGTGCCAGCAGCCCGGGTGTCACACTAAACATCTATGGCTACACCTTC
CDR3aa: CASSPGVTLNIYGYTF

j_gene: TRBJ1-1
v_gene: TRBV2
d_gene: -
abundance: -
CDR3nt: TGTGCCAGCAGTGAACTCCCGGGGGTCGTGGGCACTGAAGCTTTCTTT
CDR3aa: CASSELPGVVGTEAFF

j_gene: TRBJ2-1
v_gene: TRBV11-2
d_gene: TRBD1
abundance: -
CDR3nt: TGTGCCAGCAGCTTAGTCTTACTTGACAGGGGAAATGAGCAGTTCTTC
CDR3aa: CASSLVLLDRGNEQFF

j_gene: TRBJ2-5
v_gene: TRBV11-2
d_gene: TRBD1
abundance: -
CDR3nt: TGTGCCAGCAGCTTAACAGGGGGCGCCGGGGAGACCCAGTACTTC
CDR3aa: CASSLTGGAGETQYF

j_gene: TRBJ2-5
v_gene: TRBV11-3
d_gene: TRBD2
abundance: -
CDR3nt: TGTGCCAGCAGCGGGACTAGTGGCGAGACCCAGTACTTC
CDR3aa: CASSGTSGETQYF

j_gene: TRBJ2-1
v_gene: TRBV10-3
d_gene: -
abundance: -
CDR3nt: TGTGCCATCAGGACTCCGACCGGGAATGAGCAGTTCTTC
CDR3aa: CAIRTPTGNEQFF

j_gene: TRBJ2-7
v_gene: TRBV5-8
d_gene: TRBD1
abundance: -
CDR3nt: TGTGCCAGCAGCTTCACAGGGGCCTACGAGCAGTACTTC
CDR3aa: CASSFTGAYEQYF

j_gene: TRBJ1-2
v_gene: TRBV11-2
d_gene: -
abundance: once
CDR3nt: TGTGCCAGCAGCTTAGACGGGCCAGGCTACACCTTC
CDR3aa: CASSLDGPGYTF

j_gene: TRBJ2-5
v_gene: TRBV5-5
d_gene: TRBD1
abundance: -
CDR3nt: TGTGCCAGCAGCCCAGGGGGCGGGGAGACCCAGTACTTC
CDR3aa: CASSPGGGETQYF

j_gene: TRBJ2-7
v_gene: TRBV7-8
d_gene: -
abundance: -
CDR3nt: TGTGCCAGCAGCTTAGGGAGCAGGCGAGAGCAGTACTTC
CDR3aa: CASSLGSRREQYF

j_gene: TRBJ1-6
v_gene: TRBV5-1
d_gene: -
abundance: -
CDR3nt: TGCGCCAGCGGGACACTACCAGAGAATAATTCACCCCTCCACTTT
CDR3aa: CASGTLPENNSPLHF

j_gene: TRBJ1-2
v_gene: TRBV24-1
d_gene: -
abundance: -
CDR3nt: TGTGCCACCAGGGACAATTTTAACTATGGCTACACCTTC
CDR3aa: CATRDNFNYGYTF

j_gene: TRBJ2-3
v_gene: TRBV5-8
d_gene: -
abundance: -
CDR3nt: TGTGCCAGCAGCTTGGAAGTGTGGAGCACAGATACGCAGTATTTT
CDR3aa: CASSLEVWSTDTQYF

j_gene: TRBJ2-7
v_gene: TRBV7-9
d_gene: -
abundance: -
CDR3nt: TGTGCCAGCAGCTTATCAGTCGACGAGCAGTACTTC
CDR3aa: CASSLSVDEQYF

j_gene: TRBJ1-5
v_gene: TRBV4-1
d_gene: -
abundance: -
CDR3nt: TGCGCCAGCAGCCAAACGGACAATCAGCCCCAGCATTTT
CDR3aa: CASSQTDNQPQHF